A single sample is the source of the 21 T cell receptor beta chains below, sequenced in a study of beta chain features in type 1 diabetes. Study observations and caveats: A moderate, significant TCRB CDR3 shortening appeared in type 1 diabetes across four CD4+ subsets.

The sequenced template was cDNA made from the entire isolated RNA. Repertoires were generated with immunoSEQ multiplex PCR, while TCRdb's copy carries only in-frame clones and drops some. In the table there are 60,000 or so clones, 52% of which are singletons. These receptors' antigens are unknown. Sequences were obtained from Tregs from blood. The receptors shown here come from a woman between 40 and 55 years old with type 1 diabetes.

This chain uses TRBV9 with TRBJ2-1; 7 bases match TRBD2. Germline V lookup: CDR1 SGDLS, CDR2 YYNGEE. V dropped 3 bases and J dropped 6; count of bases not matched to a gene: 12. This CDR3 has 16 residues. DNA of the CDR3: TGTGCCAGCAGCGCCTCGGTGGCGGGGGTGGGCAATGAGCAGTTCTTC. Translated: CASSASVAGVGNEQFF.

In its sample, this clone was seen a few times. The rearrangement joins TRBV6-1 to TRBJ2-5; TRBD1 agrees at 9 bases. CDR1 MNHNS and CDR2 SASEGT come from the germline V gene. This CDR3 comprises 15 residues. Trimming at V came to 3 bases and at J to 5 bases, leaving 7 bases not matched to a gene. CDR3 in amino acids: CASSDWTGVQETQYF. DNA for the CDR3: TGTGCCAGCAGTGATTGGACAGGGGTACAGGAGACCCAGTACTTC.

This chain connects TRBV28 to TRBJ1-1; D may be TRBD1 (5 bases). This CDR3 is 18 amino acids long. V was trimmed by 3 bases and J by 6 bases, leaving 26 bases between them. The germline gives CDR1 MDHEN, CDR2 SYDVKM. The CDR3 DNA follows: TGTGCCAGCAGTTTGCGGGGCCGGGGGTCCTTGTGGGGCTCTGAAGCTTTCTTT. It specifies CASSLRGRGSLWGSEAFF.

This clone was detected a few times. The rearrangement joins TRBV9 to TRBJ2-1; 10 bases align to TRBD2. This CDR3 has 15 amino acids. Per the germline V gene, CDR1 is SGDLS and CDR2 is YYNGEE. The V gene end was trimmed by 0 bases and the J gene end by 8 bases; junction bases not matched to a gene: 5. As DNA, the CDR3 is TGTGCCAGCAGCGTAGTTACTAGCGGGATACATGAGCAGTTCTTC. Encoded protein: CASSVVTSGIHEQFF.

The chain has TRBV5-1 and TRBJ2-5, with D unresolved. V was clipped by 4 bases and J by 0 bases, with 13 bases between them. The CDR3 has 15 residues. CDR1 and CDR2 (germline): SGHRS, YFSETQ. The CDR3 nucleotides read TGCGCCAGCAGCACCATAAGGCAGGACCAAGAGACCCAGTACTTC. Its protein is CASSTIRQDQETQYF.

The rearrangement uses TRBV19 and TRBJ1-1; D call uncertain. Trimming took off 10 bases at V and 3 bases at J, with 15 bases between the two ends. The germline gives CDR1 LNHDA, CDR2 SQIVND (reference sequence). This CDR3 spans 13 amino acids. CDR3 DNA sequence: TGTGCCACCAAAGTAGCGCGGGACACTGAAGCTTTCTTT. Translating gives CATKVARDTEAFF.

This clone was detected only a few times. One end of the junction is discordant with germline, which a read error may explain. The chain links TRBV2 to TRBJ1-5, with TRBD1 matching 7 bases. The CDR3 runs to 16 residues. Germline CDR1 and CDR2: SNHLY and FYNNEI. CDR3 region: CASSEEGAGRGQPQHF. The CDR3 DNA reads as TGTGCCAGCAGCGAAGAGGGGGCAGGGCGAGGGCAGCCCCAGCATTTT.

The chain joins TRBV5-1 to TRBJ2-3; 7 nucleotides line up with TRBD2. Germline V gives CDR1 SGHRS, CDR2 YFSETQ. The trim removed 4 bases at V and 2 bases at J, leaving 7 bases unmatched. CDR3 size: 15 residues. CDR3 loop: CASSREGSPTDTQYF. In DNA, the CDR3 is TGCGCCAGCAGCAGGGAGGGGAGTCCCACAGATACGCAGTATTTT.

This chain joins TRBV5-1 and TRBJ2-1; 12 bases align to TRBD2. The germline CDR1 and CDR2 sequences are SGHRS and YFSETQ. V was clipped by 3 bases and J by 7 bases; unmatched bases: 5. The CDR3 extends over 15 amino acids. The CDR3 sequence is CASSSTSGRMNEQFF. The CDR3 DNA follows: TGCGCCAGCAGCTCGACTAGCGGGAGAATGAATGAGCAGTTCTTC. Complete variable domain (other parts from reference TRBV5-1 and TRBJ2-1): KAGVTQTPRYLIKTRGQQVTLSCSPISGHRSVSWYQQTPGQGLQFLFEYFSETQRNKGNFPGRFSGRQFSNSRSEMNVSTLELGDSALYLCASSSTSGRMNEQFFGPGTRLTVL.

The chain has TRBV28 and TRBJ2-7, with 9 bases lining up with TRBD1. Unmatched junction bases numbered 13, after V lost 6 bases and J lost 7 bases. CDR3 length equals 15 residues. From germline, CDR1 is MDHEN and CDR2 SYDVKM. The CDR3 region is CASRQPGQGSLEQYF. The CDR3 bases are TGTGCCAGCAGGCAACCGGGACAGGGTTCGTTGGAGCAGTACTTC.

The chain recombines TRBV10-3 with TRBJ2-1; D unclear. Germline CDR1 and CDR2: ENHRY and SYGVKD. Trimming pared 0 bases from V and 8 bases from J, leaving 17 bases between. This CDR3 contains 16 residues. For the CDR3, the DNA is TGTGCCATCAGTGAGTCGGGCGTTACCTCCGGCGATGAGCAGTTCTTC. This encodes CAISESGVTSGDEQFF.

This chain's CDR3 is CASSLRTGANYGYTF. The CDR3 DNA reads TGTGCCAGCAGCCTTCGGACAGGGGCCAACTATGGCTACACCTTC. This chain links TRBV7-8 with TRBJ1-2, with TRBD1 matching 9 bases. Germline V gives CDR1 SGHVS, CDR2 FQNEAQ. The CDR3 runs to 15 residues. Trimming cost V 5 bases and J 2 bases; bases outside gene matches: 6.

The chain joins TRBV4-3 to TRBJ1-1; possible D gene TRBD1, 6 bases. The CDR3 covers 13 residues. Germline loops: CDR1 LGHNA, CDR2 YSLEER. The V end lost 2 bases, the J end lost 10 bases, and 14 bases lay between the germline ends. The CDR3 sequence is CASSQTQGSRAFF. The CDR3 DNA sequence: TGCGCCAGCAGCCAAACACAGGGTTCCAGAGCTTTCTTT.

The chain couples TRBV7-8 to TRBJ1-2; no reliable D call. The V end lost 2 bases, the J end lost 5 bases, and 18 bases lay between the germline ends. The CDR3 contains 16 residues. Germline V lookup: CDR1 SGHVS, CDR2 FQNEAQ. CDR3 sequence (DNA): TGTGCCAGCAGCTTATATGGGCCACCGAGTAGTTATGGCTACACCTTC. Translation: CASSLYGPPSSYGYTF.

This clone was picked up a small number of times. The chain uses TRBV7-2 and TRBJ1-2; D is possibly TRBD1 (6 bases). Germline-derived CDR1 and CDR2 are SGHTA and FQGNSA. With 1 base removed from V and 5 bases from J, the gap between germline ends came to 8 bases. This CDR3 is 13 amino acids long. The CDR3 loop reads CASSLGTDYGYTF. The CDR3 DNA follows: TGTGCCAGCAGCTTAGGGACAGATTATGGCTACACCTTC.

Of note for this clone: This likely comes from a read error, as the CDR3 has no conserved phenylalanine or tryptophan at its end. No DNA is shown, since the ends of the CDR3 on it are uncertain; the CDR3 is the one TCRdb lists. The V gene is TRBV7-9, the J gene TRBJ1-2. The CDR3 is 12 amino acids in total, end residues counted. Germline CDR1 reads SEHNR; CDR2 reads FQNEAQ (reference sequence). The CDR3 region is CAGSLSSGSFQS.

This clone has a count of ten or more. V is TRBV7-2 and J is TRBJ1-1, with D possibly matching TRBD1 (5 bases). Germline CDR1 and CDR2: SGHTA and FQGNSA. The CDR3 runs to 14 residues. V was trimmed by 6 bases and J by 1 base, leaving 12 bases between them. CDR3 bases: TGTGCCAGCAGGTCCGGGCAGGGGAACACTGAAGCTTTCTTT. The encoded protein is CASRSGQGNTEAFF. The variable domain in full, completed from reference TRBV7-2 and TRBJ1-1, reads GAGVSQSPSNKVTEKGKDVELRCDPISGHTALYWYRQSLGQGLEFLIYFQGNSAPDKSGLPSDRFSAERTGGSVSTLTIQRTQQEDSAVYLCASRSGQGNTEAFFGQGTRLTVV.

The chain combines TRBV29-1 with TRBJ1-2; D remains ambiguous. Trimming pared 2 bases from V and 7 bases from J, leaving 14 bases between. The germline V gene has CDR1 SQVTM and CDR2 ANQGSEA. There are 13 residues in the CDR3. In nucleotides, the CDR3 is TGCAGCGTTGAATCGGAGACGCGTGGTGGCTACACCTTC. The encoded protein is CSVESETRGGYTF.

The chain has TRBV7-2 and TRBJ2-7; the D gene is possibly TRBD1 (6 bases). The CDR3 is 16 residues long. CDR1 and CDR2 (germline): SGHTA, FQGNSA. Trimming took off 5 bases at V and 1 base at J, with 18 bases between the two ends. The CDR3 reads CASSPRQAGQSYEQYF. The CDR3 coding sequence is TGTGCCAGCAGCCCGCGCCAAGCCGGACAGTCCTACGAGCAGTACTTC.

This clone was observed a handful of times. The V call is TRBV5-1, the J call TRBJ2-5; 14 bases agree with TRBD2. Germline V gene data show CDR1 as SGHRS and CDR2 as YFSETQ. The junction had 6 bases not matched to a gene; V was cut back by 3 bases and J by 5 bases. CDR3 length: 16 residues. This CDR3 reads CASSSRLAGGVETQYF. The CDR3 nucleotides are TGCGCCAGCAGCTCCCGACTAGCGGGGGGGGTGGAGACCCAGTACTTC.

This clone was counted between two and nine times. The CDR3 DNA sequence: TGTGCCAGCAACAGGGGGTCTGGGGCCAACGTCCTGACTTTC. Its protein product is CASNRGSGANVLTF. The V call is TRBV19, the J call TRBJ2-6; TRBD1 matches 8 bases. The CDR3 runs to 14 residues. From germline, CDR1 is LNHDA and CDR2 SQIVND (reference sequence). V trimming: 9 bases; J trimming: 1 base; junction bases outside the gene matches: 2.